This entry lists 29 T cell receptor beta chains sequenced from one sample in a study of blood T cell repertoires in COVID-19. Using immunoSEQ multiplex PCR, the repertoire was profiled, and TCRdb retains in-frame clones only, with some absent. The sample records about 340,000 clones, about 90% being singletons. Sequenced sample: peripheral blood. These receptors originate from a woman in her 70s with COVID-19, enrolled during active disease.

The chain has TRBV4-1 and TRBJ1-2; 7 bases are shared with TRBD1. The CDR3 sequence is 15 residues long. Germline loops: CDR1 MGHRA, CDR2 YSYEKL. The J segment lost 0 bases and the V segment lost 4 bases, leaving 5 bases of the junction unmatched. The DNA for the CDR3 is TGCGCCAGCAGCCTCCGGGACAGTGCTAACTATGGCTACACCTTC. This encodes CASSLRDSANYGYTF.

The V gene is TRBV9, the J gene TRBJ1-1, with D possibly matching TRBD1 (5 bases). V was cut by 3 bases and J by 1 base, with 10 bases left in between. This CDR3 region has 14 residues. CDR1 SGDLS and CDR2 YYNGEE come from the germline V gene. The CDR3 loop is CASSAIGGNTEAFF. The CDR3 nucleotides read TGTGCCAGCAGCGCGATCGGGGGGAACACTGAAGCTTTCTTT.

Concerning this clone itself: The sample holds other DNA sequences that translate to the same CDR3. The J gene is TRBJ1-1, the V gene TRBV9, with TRBD1 matching over 10 bases. Germline assignment: CDR1 SGDLS and CDR2 YYNGEE. V trimming: 2 bases; J trimming: 3 bases; junction bases outside the gene matches: 1. This CDR3 is built from 14 residues. CDR3 sequence: CASSVGTGDTEAFF. The CDR3 nucleotides read TGTGCCAGCAGCGTGGGGACAGGGGACACTGAAGCTTTCTTT.

Of note for this clone: Other DNA sequences in this specimen translate into the identical CDR3. The chain uses TRBV27 and TRBJ2-7, with 10 bases identical to TRBD1. The germline V gene encodes CDR1 MNHEY and CDR2 SMNVEV (reference sequence). J was trimmed by 1 base and V by 5 bases; bases with no gene match: 5. The CDR3 runs to 15 residues. CDR3 in DNA: TGTGCCAGCAGTAGCTGGACAGGGGGTTCCTACGAGCAGTACTTC. This encodes CASSSWTGGSYEQYF.

V is TRBV28 and J is TRBJ1-2, with TRBD1 matching 11 bases. This CDR3 comprises 15 residues. Germline V gene data show CDR1 as MDHEN and CDR2 as SYDVKM. V shed 7 bases, J shed 5 bases, and the junction held 9 bases outside the gene matches. The CDR3 sequence is CASTTAGTGGYGYTF. The CDR3 DNA is TGTGCCAGCACCACGGCCGGGACAGGGGGATATGGCTACACCTTC.

This chain joins TRBV2 and TRBJ1-4; D is ambiguous. V was clipped by 6 bases and J by 6 bases, with 11 bases between them. Germline lookup yields CDR1 SNHLY and CDR2 FYNNEI. The CDR3 length is 13 residues. CDR3 nucleotide sequence: TGTGCCAGCAGCATGGAGGTAGATGAAAAACTGTTTTTT. Its protein product is CASSMEVDEKLFF.

The V call is TRBV5-1, the J call TRBJ1-5, with 7 bases that match TRBD1. The germline V gene has CDR1 SGHRS and CDR2 YFSETQ. The V segment lost 0 bases and the J segment 2 bases; nucleotides outside the gene matches: 2. This CDR3 contains 15 residues. This CDR3 reads CASSLGQGGNQPQHF. The CDR3 coding sequence is TGCGCCAGCAGCTTGGGACAGGGAGGCAATCAGCCCCAGCATTTT.

The CDR3 DNA reads TGTGCCAGCAGTGAAGGGGGACTAGCGAGAACAGATACGCAGTATTTT. Protein product: CASSEGGLARTDTQYF. The chain links TRBV2 to TRBJ2-3; TRBD2 matches at 10 bases. V shed 1 base and J 3 bases; nucleotides not matched to a gene: 4. This CDR3 comprises 16 residues. From germline, CDR1 is SNHLY and CDR2 FYNNEI.

The genes are TRBV9 and TRBJ1-2, with a possible D match to TRBD1 (5 bases). The germline V gene has CDR1 SGDLS and CDR2 YYNGEE. V shed 0 bases and J shed 6 bases, with 15 bases lying between them. The CDR3 sequence is 15 residues long. CDR3 in amino acids: CASSVGLQAPDGYTF. In DNA, the CDR3 is TGTGCCAGCAGCGTAGGCCTACAGGCCCCCGATGGCTACACCTTC.

V gene TRBV2 combines with J gene TRBJ2-1; no definite D call. The germline V gene has CDR1 SNHLY and CDR2 FYNNEI. The CDR3 covers 11 residues. Between the trimmed V and J ends, which lost 5 bases and 10 bases, there was a span of 9 bases. CDR3 sequence reads: CASSPGYEQFF. The CDR3 DNA reads TGTGCCAGCAGTCCAGGATACGAGCAGTTCTTC.

V and J are TRBV27 and TRBJ1-6; 7 bases match TRBD1. V shed 4 bases and J 9 bases; nucleotides not matched to a gene: 3. The germline V gene has CDR1 MNHEY and CDR2 SMNVEV (reference sequence). This CDR3 is built from 13 residues. As DNA, the CDR3 is TGTGCCAGCAGTTCATACAGGGGTTCACCCCTCCACTTT. As protein: CASSSYRGSPLHF.

V and J are TRBV30 and TRBJ2-5; D may be TRBD2 (5 bases). The CDR3 is made up of 14 amino acids. Between the trimmed V and J ends, which lost 3 bases and 4 bases, there was a span of 15 bases. The germline V gene has CDR1 GTSNPN and CDR2 SVGIG (reference sequence). CDR3 in amino acids: CAWRRAGGSETQYF. The CDR3 DNA follows: TGTGCCTGGAGAAGGGCAGGAGGATCAGAGACCCAGTACTTC.

The J gene is TRBJ1-1, the V gene TRBV19; 7 bases are a match to TRBD1. CDR1 is LNHDA, CDR2 SQIVND, per germline (reference sequence). V shed 3 bases and J 1 base; nucleotides not matched to a gene: 5. The CDR3 contains 15 residues. The CDR3 DNA sequence: TGTGCCAGTAGTATTTTTGGGACAGCGAACACTGAAGCTTTCTTT. Its translation: CASSIFGTANTEAFF.

J is TRBJ2-3 and V is TRBV5-1; unclear D gene. Germline lookup yields CDR1 SGHRS and CDR2 YFSETQ. The CDR3 extends over 15 amino acids. V was cut by 0 bases and J by 1 base, with 9 bases left in between. CDR3 nucleotide sequence: TGCGCCAGCAGCTTGGCCCCCCGGGGCACAGATACGCAGTATTTT. It is translated as CASSLAPRGTDTQYF.

The gene calls are TRBV19 and TRBJ2-5; TRBD1 might be the D (5 bases). Trimming pared 4 bases from V and 2 bases from J, leaving 8 bases between. CDR3 length: 13 amino acids. Germline-derived CDR1 and CDR2 are LNHDA and SQIVND (reference sequence). The CDR3 region is CASSRQIQETQYF. CDR3 sequence (DNA): TGTGCCAGTAGTAGACAGATTCAAGAGACCCAGTACTTC.

The V gene is TRBV6-4, the J gene TRBJ1-2, with TRBD1 as a possible D gene (6 bases). CDR1 is MRHNA and CDR2 is SNTAGT in the germline V gene. Trimming removed 6 bases from V and 7 bases from J, with 9 bases in between. The CDR3 runs 11 residues. The CDR3 here is CASRAGVGYTF. Here the CDR3 DNA reads TGTGCCAGCAGGGCAGGGGTTGGCTACACCTTC.

This chain links TRBV27 with TRBJ1-6; weak D call: TRBD1 (5 bases). The germline V gene encodes CDR1 MNHEY and CDR2 SMNVEV (reference sequence). The ends were cut back, 3 bases at V and 7 bases at J, with 16 bases in the middle. CDR3 size: 16 residues. The CDR3 DNA is TGTGCCAGCAGTTTCAGACCTAACCCAGGGAATTCACCCCTCCACTTT. Translating gives CASSFRPNPGNSPLHF.

This chain connects TRBV18 to TRBJ1-2, with 9 bases aligning to TRBD1. J lost 4 bases, V lost 4 bases, and 7 bases had no gene match. The CDR3 extends over 15 amino acids. Germline V lookup: CDR1 KGHSH, CDR2 LQKENI. CDR3 bases: TGTGCCAGCTCACTCCGAGACAGGGGGGCCTATGGCTACACCTTC. It encodes CASSLRDRGAYGYTF. Together with reference TRBV18 and TRBJ1-2, the CDR3 gives the full variable domain: NAGVMQNPRHLVRRRGQEARLRCSPMKGHSHVYWYRQLPEEGLKFMVYLQKENIIDESGMPKERFSAEFPKEGPSILRIQQVVRGDSAAYFCASSLRDRGAYGYTFGSGTRLTVV.

The genes are TRBV5-5 and TRBJ1-1, with D perhaps matching TRBD1 (6 bases). V lost 4 bases to trimming and J lost 1 base, with 14 bases between them. The CDR3 loop spans 15 amino acids. Germline-derived CDR1 and CDR2 are SGHKS and YYEKEE (reference sequence). The CDR3: CASSITGKTNTEAFF. The CDR3, as DNA: TGTGCCAGCAGCATCACAGGGAAGACGAACACTGAAGCTTTCTTT.

The gene calls are TRBV18 and TRBJ1-1; a possible D gene is TRBD1 (6 bases). V lost 3 bases to trimming and J lost 4 bases, with 15 bases between them. The CDR3 sequence is 15 residues long. Germline V lookup: CDR1 KGHSH, CDR2 LQKENI. CDR3 DNA sequence: TGTGCCAGCTCACCGGAACAGGGACGACGCACTGAAGCTTTCTTT. Translating it yields CASSPEQGRRTEAFF. The full variable domain, with the rest looked up from reference TRBV18 and TRBJ1-1, is NAGVMQNPRHLVRRRGQEARLRCSPMKGHSHVYWYRQLPEEGLKFMVYLQKENIIDESGMPKERFSAEFPKEGPSILRIQQVVRGDSAAYFCASSPEQGRRTEAFFGQGTRLTVV.

The rearrangement uses TRBV24-1 and TRBJ1-5; D is possibly TRBD1 (5 bases). The CDR3 sequence is 14 residues long. V was pared by 2 bases and J by 3 bases, with 7 bases between. CDR1 and CDR2 from the germline V gene are KGHDR and SFDVKD. Written as DNA, the CDR3 is TGTGCCACCAGTGATTGGACATTCAATCAGCCCCAGCATTTT. It yields the protein CATSDWTFNQPQHF.

V is TRBV2 and J is TRBJ2-1, with 8 positions matching TRBD1. Unmatched junction bases numbered 13, after V lost 5 bases and J lost 13 bases. This CDR3 has 14 amino acids. Looked up from germline, CDR1 is SNHLY and CDR2 is FYNNEI. CDR3 in DNA: TGTGCCAGCAGTCCACAGGGGGACCGCTCTGCTCAGTTCTTC. It encodes CASSPQGDRSAQFF.

This clone appeared once. This rearrangement joins TRBV30 to TRBJ2-2; D is possibly TRBD1 (5 bases). The CDR3 length is 12 residues. Germline-derived CDR1 and CDR2 are GTSNPN and SVGIG (reference sequence). V lost 5 bases to trimming and J lost 7 bases, with 11 bases between them. This CDR3 reads CAWGREGGELFF. The CDR3 DNA reads TGTGCCTGGGGCAGGGAAGGCGGGGAGCTGTTTTTT.

Concerning this clone itself: The identical CDR3 is also encoded by other nucleotide sequences in the sample. J is TRBJ1-5 and V is TRBV27, with D possibly being TRBD1 (5 bases). Per the germline V gene, CDR1 is MNHEY and CDR2 is SMNVEV (reference sequence). V lost 3 bases, J lost 4 bases, and 10 bases lay in between. The CDR3 runs to 14 residues. For the CDR3, the DNA is TGTGCCAGCAGTTTGTCAGGGCTTAATCAGCCCCAGCATTTT. Translation gives CASSLSGLNQPQHF.

About this clone itself: Other DNA variants within this sample encode the same CDR3. V and J are TRBV5-1 and TRBJ1-2; D is possibly TRBD1 (5 bases). Deletions cut 0 bases from V and 2 bases from J, with 8 bases between. The CDR3 loop spans 14 amino acids. Per the germline V gene, CDR1 is SGHRS and CDR2 is YFSETQ. This chain's CDR3 is CASSLEPGNYGYTF. The CDR3 DNA is TGCGCCAGCAGCTTGGAACCAGGGAACTATGGCTACACCTTC.

The chain employs TRBV6-2 or TRBV6-3 and TRBJ1-2; the D gene is possibly TRBD1 (6 bases). The CDR3 contains 13 residues. Germline V gene sequence: CDR1 MNHEY, CDR2 SVGEGT. Trimming pared 4 bases from V and 4 bases from J, leaving 10 bases between. DNA of the CDR3: TGTGCCAGCAGTTCCGGGGGGGCCTATGGCTACACCTTC. It translates to CASSSGGAYGYTF.

The genes are TRBV2 and TRBJ1-1; D perhaps matches TRBD1 (5 bases). This CDR3 contains 14 residues. V shed 4 bases and J shed 6 bases, with 15 bases lying between them. CDR1 is SNHLY, CDR2 FYNNEI, per germline. The DNA for the CDR3 is TGTGCCAGCAGTGGGGGGAGGGGATTCGCTGAAGCTTTCTTT. Translating gives CASSGGRGFAEAFF.

This clone was seen a single time. The chain couples TRBV2 to TRBJ2-2; possible D gene TRBD2, 6 bases. Looked up from germline, CDR1 is SNHLY and CDR2 is FYNNEI. Trimming removed 5 bases from V and 2 bases from J, with 12 bases in between. CDR3 length equals 15 residues. The CDR3 nucleotides read TGTGCCAGCAGTCTCTACGGGGGAAACACCGGGGAGCTGTTTTTT. Its translation is CASSLYGGNTGELFF. The whole variable domain, filled in from reference TRBV2 and TRBJ2-2, reads EPEVTQTPSHQVTQMGQEVILRCVPISNHLYFYWYRQILGQKVEFLVSFYNNEISEKSEIFDDQFSVERPDGSNFTLKIRSTKLEDSAMYFCASSLYGGNTGELFFGEGSRLTVL.

This clone was counted once. The chain has TRBV7-2 and TRBJ2-7, with D perhaps TRBD2 (7 bases). The ends were cut back, 10 bases at V and 2 bases at J, with 21 bases in the middle. CDR3 length equals 15 residues. Germline V gene data show CDR1 as SGHTA and CDR2 as FQGNSA. The CDR3 loop is CATGAGAGQTYEQYF. CDR3 DNA sequence: TGTGCCACAGGGGCCGGAGCGGGGCAAACCTACGAGCAGTACTTC.